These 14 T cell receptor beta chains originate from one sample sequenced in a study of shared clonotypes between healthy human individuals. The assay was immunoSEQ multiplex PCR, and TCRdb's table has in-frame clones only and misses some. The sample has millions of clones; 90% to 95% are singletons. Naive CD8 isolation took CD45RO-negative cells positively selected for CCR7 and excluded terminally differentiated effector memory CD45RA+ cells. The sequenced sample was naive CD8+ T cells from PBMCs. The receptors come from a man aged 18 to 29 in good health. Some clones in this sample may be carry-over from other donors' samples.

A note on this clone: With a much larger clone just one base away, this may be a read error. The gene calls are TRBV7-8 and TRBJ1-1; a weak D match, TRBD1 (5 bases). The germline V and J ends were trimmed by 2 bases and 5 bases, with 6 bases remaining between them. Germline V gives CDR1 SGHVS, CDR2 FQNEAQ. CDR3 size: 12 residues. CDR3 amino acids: CASSLWGTEAFF. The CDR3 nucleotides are TGTGCCAGCAGCTTATGGGGGACTGAAGCTTTCTTT.

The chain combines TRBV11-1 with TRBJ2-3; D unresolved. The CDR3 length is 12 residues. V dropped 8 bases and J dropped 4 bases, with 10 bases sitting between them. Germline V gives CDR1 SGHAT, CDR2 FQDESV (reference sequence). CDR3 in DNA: TGTGCCAGCGGGGTTGGCGCAGATACGCAGTATTTT. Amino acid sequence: CASGVGADTQYF.

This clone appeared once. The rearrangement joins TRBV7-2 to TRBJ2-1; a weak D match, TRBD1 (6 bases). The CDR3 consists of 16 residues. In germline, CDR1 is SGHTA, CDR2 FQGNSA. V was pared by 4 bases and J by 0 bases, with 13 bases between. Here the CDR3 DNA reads TGTGCCAGCAGCTCCGATGGGGGCCGCTCCTACAATGAGCAGTTCTTC. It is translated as CASSSDGGRSYNEQFF.

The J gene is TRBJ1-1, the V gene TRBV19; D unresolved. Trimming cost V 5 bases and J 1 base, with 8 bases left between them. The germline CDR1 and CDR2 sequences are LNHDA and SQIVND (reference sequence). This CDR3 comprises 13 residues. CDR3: CASSLIPNTEAFF. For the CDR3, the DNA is TGTGCCAGTAGTCTAATCCCGAACACTGAAGCTTTCTTT.

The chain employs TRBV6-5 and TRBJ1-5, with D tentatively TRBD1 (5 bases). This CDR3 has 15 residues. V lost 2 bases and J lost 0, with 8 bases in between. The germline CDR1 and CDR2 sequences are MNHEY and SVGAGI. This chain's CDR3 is CASSYRDHSNQPQHF. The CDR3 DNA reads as TGTGCCAGCAGTTACCGGGACCATAGCAATCAGCCCCAGCATTTT.

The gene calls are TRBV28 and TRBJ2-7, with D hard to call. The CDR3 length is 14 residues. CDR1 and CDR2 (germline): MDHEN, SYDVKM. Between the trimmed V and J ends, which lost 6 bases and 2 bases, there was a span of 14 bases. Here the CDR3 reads CASSLGQLPYEQYF. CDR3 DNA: TGTGCCAGCAGCCTCGGGCAGCTCCCCTACGAGCAGTACTTC.

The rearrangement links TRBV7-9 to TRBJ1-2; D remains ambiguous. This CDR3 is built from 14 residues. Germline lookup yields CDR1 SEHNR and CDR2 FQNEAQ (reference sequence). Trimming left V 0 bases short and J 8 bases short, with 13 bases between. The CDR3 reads CASSLARDTRGYTF. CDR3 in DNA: TGTGCCAGCAGCTTAGCGCGTGATACAAGAGGCTACACCTTC.

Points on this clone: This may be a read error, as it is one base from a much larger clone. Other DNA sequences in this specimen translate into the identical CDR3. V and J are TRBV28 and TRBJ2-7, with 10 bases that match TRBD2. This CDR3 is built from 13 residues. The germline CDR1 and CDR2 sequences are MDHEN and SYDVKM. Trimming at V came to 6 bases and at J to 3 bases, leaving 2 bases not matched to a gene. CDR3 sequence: CASSLAGGYEQYF. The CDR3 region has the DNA TGTGCCAGCAGCTTAGCGGGAGGCTACGAGCAGTACTTC.

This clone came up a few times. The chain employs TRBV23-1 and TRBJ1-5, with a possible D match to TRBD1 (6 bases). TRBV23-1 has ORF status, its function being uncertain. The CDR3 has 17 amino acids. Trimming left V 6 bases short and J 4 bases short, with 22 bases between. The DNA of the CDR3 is TGCGCCAGCAGCCGAGTCCAGGGGACCATAGCAAATCAGCCCCAGCATTTT. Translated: CASSRVQGTIANQPQHF.

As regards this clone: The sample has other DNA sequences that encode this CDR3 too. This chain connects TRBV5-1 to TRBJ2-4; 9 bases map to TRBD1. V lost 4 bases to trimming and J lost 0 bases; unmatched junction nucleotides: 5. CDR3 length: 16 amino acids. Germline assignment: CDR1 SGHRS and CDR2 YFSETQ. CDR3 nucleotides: TGCGCCAGCAGCCCGGGGACAGGGTTAGCCAAAAACATTCAGTACTTC. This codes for CASSPGTGLAKNIQYF.

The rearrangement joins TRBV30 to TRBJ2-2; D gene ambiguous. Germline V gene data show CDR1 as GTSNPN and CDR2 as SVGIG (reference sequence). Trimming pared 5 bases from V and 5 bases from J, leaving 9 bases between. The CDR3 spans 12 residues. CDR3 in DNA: TGTGCCTGGGAGATTGGGACCGGGGAGCTGTTTTTT. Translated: CAWEIGTGELFF.

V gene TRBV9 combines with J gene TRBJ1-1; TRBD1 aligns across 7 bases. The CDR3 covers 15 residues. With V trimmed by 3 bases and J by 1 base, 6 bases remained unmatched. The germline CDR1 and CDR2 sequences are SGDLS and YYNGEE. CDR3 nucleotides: TGTGCCAGCAGCGGCTGGGACAGACCGAACACTGAAGCTTTCTTT. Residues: CASSGWDRPNTEAFF.

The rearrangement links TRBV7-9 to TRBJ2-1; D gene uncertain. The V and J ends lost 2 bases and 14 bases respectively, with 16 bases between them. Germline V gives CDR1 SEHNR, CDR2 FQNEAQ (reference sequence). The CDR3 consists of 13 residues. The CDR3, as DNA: TGTGCCAGCAGCTTAATATCCTCCCTTGGGGAGTTCTTC. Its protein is CASSLISSLGEFF.

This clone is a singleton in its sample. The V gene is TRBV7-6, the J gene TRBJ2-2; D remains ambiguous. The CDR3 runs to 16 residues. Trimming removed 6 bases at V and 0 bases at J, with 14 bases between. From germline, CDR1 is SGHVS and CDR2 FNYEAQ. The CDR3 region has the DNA TGTGCCAGCAGTTGGCTTTCCAACGCGAACACCGGGGAGCTGTTTTTT. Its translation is CASSWLSNANTGELFF.